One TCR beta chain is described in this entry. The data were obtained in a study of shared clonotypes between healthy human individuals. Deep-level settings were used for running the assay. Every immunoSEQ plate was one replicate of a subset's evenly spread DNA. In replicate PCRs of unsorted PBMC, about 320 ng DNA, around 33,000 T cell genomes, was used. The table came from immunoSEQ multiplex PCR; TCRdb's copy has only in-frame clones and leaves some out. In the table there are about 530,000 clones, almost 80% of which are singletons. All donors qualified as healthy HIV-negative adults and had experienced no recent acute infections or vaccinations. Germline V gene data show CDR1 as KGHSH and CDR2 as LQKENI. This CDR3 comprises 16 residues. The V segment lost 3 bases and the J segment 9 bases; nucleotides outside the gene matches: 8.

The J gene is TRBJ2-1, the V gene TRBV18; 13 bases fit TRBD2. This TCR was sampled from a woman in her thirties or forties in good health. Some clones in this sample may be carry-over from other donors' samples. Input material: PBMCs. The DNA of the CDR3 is TGTGCCAGCTCACCGCCGGGACTAGCGGGAACAGGTGAGCAGTTCTTC. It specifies CASSPPGLAGTGEQFF.